This T cell receptor (beta chain) was profiled in a study of cytomegalovirus exposure and HLA in healthy donors. Method: immunoSEQ multiplex PCR; TCRdb's copy keeps in-frame clones and lacks some. The table has around 140,000 clones, 94% seen once. The CDR3 has 16 residues. The germline V gene has CDR1 LNHNV and CDR2 YYDKDF (reference sequence). Trimming took 0 bases from V and 1 from J, leaving 9 bases between them. The specimen was PBMCs. The chain is built from TRBV15 and TRBJ2-2; a possible D gene is TRBD2 (6 bases). The origin of this receptor is a young man in good health and CMV-seropositive. CDR3 coding DNA: TGTGCCACCAGCAGAGAAGGAGCGGGGAACACCGGGGAGCTGTTTTTT. It translates to CATSREGAGNTGELFF.